Listed here are 11 T cell receptor beta chains from one sample, sequenced in a study of T cells in Graves' hyperthyroidism and ophthalmopathy. Researchers amplified the TCR beta CDR3 regions from RNA transcripts. Using the HTBI primer set, a first-round RT-PCR was run on the TCR CDR3. MiXCR, applied by TCRdb to the multiplex PCR reads, yields one record per CDR3 protein. The sample contains about half a million distinct CDR3 sequences, 16% of which appear only once. The sequenced sample consisted of blood. The receptors were gathered from a woman under 40 with Graves' ophthalmopathy.

CDR3 loop: CASSLASHQPQHF. CDR3 nucleotide sequence: TGTGCCAGCAGTTTGGCGTCTCATCAGCCCCAGCATTTT. V is TRBV12-3 or TRBV12-4 and J is TRBJ1-5; D unclear. Trimming pared 3 bases from V and 5 bases from J, leaving 8 bases between. This CDR3 is 13 amino acids long.

This clonotype was detected a few times. V and J are TRBV4-1 and TRBJ2-4; D remains unclear. This CDR3 contains 11 residues. The ends were cut back, 4 bases at V and 15 bases at J, with 13 bases in the middle. The germline CDR1 and CDR2 sequences are MGHRA and YSYEKL. The CDR3 sequence: CASSLPGPLYF. CDR3 bases: TGCGCCAGCAGCCTACCGGGCCCACTGTACTTC.

Notes on this clonotype: A much larger clone sits a single nucleotide away, making a read error possible. The J gene is TRBJ2-4, the V gene TRBV20-1, with a possible D match to TRBD2 (5 bases). Germline loops: CDR1 DFQATT, CDR2 SNEGSKA (reference sequence). This CDR3 has 14 amino acids. V was cut by 2 bases and J by 3 bases, with 11 bases left in between. The CDR3 DNA follows: TGCAGTGCTAGAACCGGGATAGGCAAAAACATTCAGTACTTC. It translates to CSARTGIGKNIQYF.

This clonotype occurred a few times. The chain recombines TRBV24-1 with TRBJ1-2; no definite D call. V lost 4 bases and J 7 bases, leaving 6 bases between the germline ends. Germline V gene data show CDR1 as KGHDR and CDR2 as SFDVKD. CDR3 length: 11 residues. CDR3 amino acids: CATSDAVGYTF. CDR3 nucleotides: TGTGCCACCAGTGACGCAGTTGGCTACACCTTC.

The chain recombines TRBV6-9 with TRBJ2-4, with unresolved D. The CDR3 sequence is 15 residues long. The V and J ends lost 3 bases and 2 bases respectively, with 11 bases between them. Germline CDR1 and CDR2: MNHGY and SVAAGI. The CDR3 loop reads CASSYLTASKNIQYF. The CDR3 DNA is TGTGCCAGCAGTTACTTAACGGCATCCAAAAACATTCAGTACTTC.

The chain combines TRBV5-1 with TRBJ2-5, with D possibly being TRBD1 (5 bases). Germline CDR1 SGHRS, CDR2 YFSETQ. The V and J ends lost 0 bases and 2 bases respectively, with 14 bases between them. The CDR3 spans 16 residues. CDR3 sequence reads: CASSLDPTGYQETQYF. In nucleotides, the CDR3 is TGCGCCAGCAGCTTGGACCCTACAGGATATCAAGAGACCCAGTACTTC.

In this sample, this clonotype turned up many times. This chain connects TRBV27 to TRBJ2-7; D is possibly TRBD1 (5 bases). The CDR3 runs 14 residues. CDR1 is MNHEY, CDR2 SMNVEV, per germline (reference sequence). Trimming took 2 bases from V and 5 from J, leaving 13 bases between them. CDR3 amino acids: CASSLSRVRDEQYF. CDR3 in DNA: TGTGCCAGCAGTTTAAGCAGGGTCCGGGACGAGCAGTACTTC.

This clonotype was counted at least ten times. CDR3 sequence: CASSLGGIAYEQYF. The CDR3 DNA follows: TGTGCCAGCAGTTTAGGTGGAATCGCGTACGAGCAGTACTTC. The chain has TRBV28 and TRBJ2-7; D gene unclear. Germline CDR1 is MDHEN and CDR2 is SYDVKM. CDR3 length equals 14 residues. With 2 bases removed from V and 4 bases from J, the gap between germline ends came to 12 bases.

This clonotype was seen many times. V gene TRBV30 combines with J gene TRBJ1-2, with a weak D call TRBD1 (5 bases). The CDR3 totals 13 residues. Germline CDR1 reads GTSNPN; CDR2 reads SVGIG (reference sequence). Trimming removed 4 bases at V and 5 bases at J, with 14 bases between. The CDR3 here is CAWTNGHAYGYTF. The CDR3 DNA is TGTGCCTGGACTAACGGACATGCGTATGGCTACACCTTC.

This clonotype was seen only once. J is TRBJ2-7 and V is TRBV6-1, with D possibly being TRBD1 (5 bases). V lost 6 bases and J lost 3, with 12 bases in between. The CDR3 runs to 13 residues. The germline V gene has CDR1 MNHNS and CDR2 SASEGT. The CDR3 reads CASSSTVLYEQYF. Written as DNA, the CDR3 is TGTGCCAGCAGCTCGACAGTTCTCTACGAGCAGTACTTC.

This clonotype was seen repeatedly, ten times or more. The rearrangement joins TRBV5-5 to TRBJ2-1, with a tentative D call TRBD1 (5 bases). Germline V gene lookup returns CDR1 SGHKS and CDR2 YYEKEE (reference sequence). Trimming removed 4 bases at V and 3 bases at J, with 8 bases between. The CDR3 is 13 amino acids. CDR3 amino acids: CASSVQGYNEQFF. In DNA form, the CDR3 reads TGTGCCAGCAGCGTCCAGGGCTACAATGAGCAGTTCTTC.